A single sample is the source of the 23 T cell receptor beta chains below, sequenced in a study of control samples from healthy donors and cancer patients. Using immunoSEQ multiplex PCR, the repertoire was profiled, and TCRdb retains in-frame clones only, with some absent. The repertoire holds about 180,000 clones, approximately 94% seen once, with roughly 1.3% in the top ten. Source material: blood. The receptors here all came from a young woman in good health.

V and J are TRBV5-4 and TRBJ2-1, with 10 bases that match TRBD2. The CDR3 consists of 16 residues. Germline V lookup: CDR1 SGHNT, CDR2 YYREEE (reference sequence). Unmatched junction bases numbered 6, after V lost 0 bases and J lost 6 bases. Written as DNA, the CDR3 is TGTGCCAGCAGCTTGGGGAGGGCTAGCGGGGGCAATGAGCAGTTCTTC. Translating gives CASSLGRASGGNEQFF. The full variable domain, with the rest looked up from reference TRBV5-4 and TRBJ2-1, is ETGVTQSPTHLIKTRGQQVTLRCSSQSGHNTVSWYQQALGQGPQFIFQYYREEENGRGNFPPRFSGLQFPNYSSELNVNALELDDSALYLCASSLGRASGGNEQFFGPGTRLTVL.

The CDR3 bases are TGTGCCAGCAGCTTCGGAGAACCCTACTCTGGAAACACCATATATTTT. It encodes CASSFGEPYSGNTIYF. The V gene is TRBV11-2, the J gene TRBJ1-3; no clear D gene. The CDR3 totals 16 residues. V lost 3 bases, J lost 0 bases, and 12 bases lay in between. In germline, CDR1 is SGHAT, CDR2 FQNNGV.

CDR3 sequence reads: CASSMWGVSYEQYF. CDR3 nucleotide sequence: TGTGCCAGTAGTATGTGGGGGGTGTCCTACGAGCAGTACTTC. The V and J genes are TRBV19 and TRBJ2-7; TRBD2 might be the D (6 bases). The ends were cut back, 3 bases at V and 1 base at J, with 10 bases in the middle. CDR1 is LNHDA, CDR2 SQIVND, per germline (reference sequence). CDR3 length: 14 amino acids.

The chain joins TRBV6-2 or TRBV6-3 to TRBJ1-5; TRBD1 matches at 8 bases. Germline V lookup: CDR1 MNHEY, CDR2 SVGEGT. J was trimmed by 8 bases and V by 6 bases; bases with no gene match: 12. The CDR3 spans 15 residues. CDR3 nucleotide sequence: TGTGCCAGCAGCCCCACTTACGCAGGGGGCAAGCCCCAGCATTTT. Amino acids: CASSPTYAGGKPQHF.

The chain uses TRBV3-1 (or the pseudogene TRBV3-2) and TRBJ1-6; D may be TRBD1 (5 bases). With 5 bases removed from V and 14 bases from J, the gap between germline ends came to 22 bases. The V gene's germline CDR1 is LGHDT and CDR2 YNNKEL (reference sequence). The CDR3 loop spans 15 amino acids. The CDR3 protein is CASSVRDGSLPTLHF. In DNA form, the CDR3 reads TGTGCCAGCAGCGTCCGGGACGGATCCCTTCCCACCCTCCACTTT.

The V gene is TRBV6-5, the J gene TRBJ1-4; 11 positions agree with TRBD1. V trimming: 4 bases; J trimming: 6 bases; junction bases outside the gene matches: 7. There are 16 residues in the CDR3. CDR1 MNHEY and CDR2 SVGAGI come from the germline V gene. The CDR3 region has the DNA TGTGCCAGCAGTTCCGGACAGGGGGCGCGATATGAAAAACTGTTTTTT. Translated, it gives CASSSGQGARYEKLFF.

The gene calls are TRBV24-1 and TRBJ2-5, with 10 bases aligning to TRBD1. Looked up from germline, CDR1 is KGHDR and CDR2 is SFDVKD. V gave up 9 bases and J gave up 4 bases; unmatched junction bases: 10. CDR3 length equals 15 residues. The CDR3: CATGGLGDRGETQYF. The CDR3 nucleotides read TGTGCCACCGGGGGTTTAGGGGACAGGGGAGAGACCCAGTACTTC.

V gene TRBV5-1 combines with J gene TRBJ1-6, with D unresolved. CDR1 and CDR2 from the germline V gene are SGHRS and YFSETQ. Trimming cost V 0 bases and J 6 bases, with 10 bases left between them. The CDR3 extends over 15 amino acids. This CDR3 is CASSLEWGRNSPLHF. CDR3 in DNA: TGCGCCAGCAGCTTGGAGTGGGGTCGTAATTCACCCCTCCACTTT. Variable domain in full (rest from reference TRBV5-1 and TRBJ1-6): KAGVTQTPRYLIKTRGQQVTLSCSPISGHRSVSWYQQTPGQGLQFLFEYFSETQRNKGNFPGRFSGRQFSNSRSEMNVSTLELGDSALYLCASSLEWGRNSPLHFGNGTRLTVT.

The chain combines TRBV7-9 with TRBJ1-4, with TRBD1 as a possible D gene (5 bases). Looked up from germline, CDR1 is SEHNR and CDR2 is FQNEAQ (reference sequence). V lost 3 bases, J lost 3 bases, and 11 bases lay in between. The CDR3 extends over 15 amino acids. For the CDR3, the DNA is TGTGCCAGCAGCTTTAGAGGGGTTCCTAATGAAAAACTGTTTTTT. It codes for CASSFRGVPNEKLFF.

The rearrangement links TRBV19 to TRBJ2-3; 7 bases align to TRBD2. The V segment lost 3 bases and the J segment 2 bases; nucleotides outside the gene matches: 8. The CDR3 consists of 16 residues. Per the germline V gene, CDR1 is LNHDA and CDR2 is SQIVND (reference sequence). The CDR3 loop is CASSMVQRGYTDTQYF. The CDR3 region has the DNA TGTGCCAGTAGTATGGTGCAGCGGGGCTACACAGATACGCAGTATTTT.

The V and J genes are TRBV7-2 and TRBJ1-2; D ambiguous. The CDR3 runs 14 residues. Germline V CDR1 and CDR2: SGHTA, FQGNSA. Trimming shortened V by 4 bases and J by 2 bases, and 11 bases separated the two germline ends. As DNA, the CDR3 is TGTGCCAGCAGCTGGGAGGGCGGAAACTATGGCTACACCTTC. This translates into CASSWEGGNYGYTF.

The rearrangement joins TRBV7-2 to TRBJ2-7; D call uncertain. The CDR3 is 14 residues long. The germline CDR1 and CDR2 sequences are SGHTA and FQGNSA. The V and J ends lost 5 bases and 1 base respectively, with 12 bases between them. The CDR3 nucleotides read TGTGCCAGCAGCCGGACCCCGCTTTCCTACGAGCAGTACTTC. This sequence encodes CASSRTPLSYEQYF.

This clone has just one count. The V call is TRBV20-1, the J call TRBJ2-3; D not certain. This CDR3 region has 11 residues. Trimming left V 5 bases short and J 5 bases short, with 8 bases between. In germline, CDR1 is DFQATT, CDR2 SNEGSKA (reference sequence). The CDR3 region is CSAALRDTQYF. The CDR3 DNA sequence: TGCAGTGCTGCCCTAAGAGATACGCAGTATTTT.

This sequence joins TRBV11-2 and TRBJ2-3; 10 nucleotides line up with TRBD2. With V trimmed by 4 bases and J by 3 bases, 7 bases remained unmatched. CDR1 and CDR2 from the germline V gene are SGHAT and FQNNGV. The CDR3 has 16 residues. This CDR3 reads CASSSRAGGKTDTQYF. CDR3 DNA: TGTGCCAGCAGCTCAAGAGCGGGGGGGAAGACAGATACGCAGTATTTT.

CDR3 sequence reads: CASSISTGGWSNSPLHF. CDR3 nucleotide sequence: TGTGCCAGTAGTATAAGTACAGGGGGCTGGTCAAACTCACCCCTCCACTTT. This sequence joins TRBV19 and TRBJ1-6, with TRBD1 matching over 9 bases. Per germline, CDR1 LNHDA and CDR2 SQIVND (reference sequence). This CDR3 comprises 17 residues. Trimming took 2 bases from V and 10 from J; bases not matched to a gene: 12.

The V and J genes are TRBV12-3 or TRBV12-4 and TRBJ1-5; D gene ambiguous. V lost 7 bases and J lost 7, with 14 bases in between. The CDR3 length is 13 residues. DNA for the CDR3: TGTGCCAGCATGGTTAGGCTGAGCCAGCCCCAGCATTTT. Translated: CASMVRLSQPQHF.

This CDR3 is CASTTILRNNEQFF. As DNA, the CDR3 is TGCGCCAGCACCACAATACTCCGAAACAATGAGCAGTTCTTC. This chain connects TRBV4-1 to TRBJ2-1, with unresolved D. The germline V gene has CDR1 MGHRA and CDR2 YSYEKL. V lost 7 bases, J lost 5 bases, and 15 bases lay in between. This CDR3 contains 14 residues.

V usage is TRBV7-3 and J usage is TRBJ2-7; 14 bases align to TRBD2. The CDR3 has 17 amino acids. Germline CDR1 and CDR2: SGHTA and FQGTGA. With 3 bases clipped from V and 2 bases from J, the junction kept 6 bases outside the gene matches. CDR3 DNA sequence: TGTGCCAGCAGCTTCGGACTAGCGGGAGGTGGGACCTACGAGCAGTACTTC. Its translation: CASSFGLAGGGTYEQYF.

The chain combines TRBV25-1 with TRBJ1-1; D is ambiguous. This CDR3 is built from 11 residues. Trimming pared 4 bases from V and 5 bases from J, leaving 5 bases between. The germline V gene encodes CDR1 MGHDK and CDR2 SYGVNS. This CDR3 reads CASSVRTEAFF. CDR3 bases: TGTGCCAGCAGTGTCCGGACTGAAGCTTTCTTT.

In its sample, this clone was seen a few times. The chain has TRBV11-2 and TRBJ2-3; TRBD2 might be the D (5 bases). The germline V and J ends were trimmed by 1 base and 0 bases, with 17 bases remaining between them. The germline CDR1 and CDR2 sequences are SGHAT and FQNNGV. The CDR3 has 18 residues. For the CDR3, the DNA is TGTGCCAGCAGCTTAGGAGGGAGCAACTTTTATAGCACAGATACGCAGTATTTT. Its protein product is CASSLGGSNFYSTDTQYF.

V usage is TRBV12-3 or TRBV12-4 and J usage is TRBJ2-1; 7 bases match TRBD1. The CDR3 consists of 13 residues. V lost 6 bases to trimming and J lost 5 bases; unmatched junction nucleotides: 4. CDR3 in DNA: TGTGCCAGCAGGACAACAGGGGACAATGAGCAGTTCTTC. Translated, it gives CASRTTGDNEQFF.

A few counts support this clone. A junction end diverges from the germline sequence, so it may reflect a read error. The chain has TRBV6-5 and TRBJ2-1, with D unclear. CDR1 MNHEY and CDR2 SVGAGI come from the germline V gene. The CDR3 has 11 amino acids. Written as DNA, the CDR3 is TGTGCCAGCAGGTACTACAATGAGCAGTTCTTC. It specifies CASRYYNEQFF.

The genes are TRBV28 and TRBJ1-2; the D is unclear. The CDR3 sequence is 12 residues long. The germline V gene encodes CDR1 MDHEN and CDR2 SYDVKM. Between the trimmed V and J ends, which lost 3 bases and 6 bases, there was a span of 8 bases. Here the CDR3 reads CASSLARNGYTF. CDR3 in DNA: TGTGCCAGCAGTTTGGCCAGGAATGGCTACACCTTC.